This passage covers 27 T cell receptor beta chains from one sample sequenced in a study of T cell changes during pregnancy in multiple sclerosis. Only in-frame clones appear in the TCRdb table, and some are missing; sequencing was by immunoSEQ multiplex PCR. The table has fewer than 90,000 clones, 94% seen once. Sequenced material: peripheral blood, taken in the third trimester of pregnancy. The receptor set was obtained from a female donor with multiple sclerosis, enrolled in a pregnancy study.

The V call is TRBV15, the J call TRBJ2-1; the match to TRBD2 covers 10 bases. The CDR3 sequence is 15 residues long. J lost 4 bases, V lost 8 bases, and 8 bases had no gene match. The V gene's germline CDR1 is LNHNV and CDR2 YYDKDF (reference sequence). CDR3 region: CATRLAGVRYNEQFF. For the CDR3, the DNA is TGTGCCACCCGTCTAGCGGGAGTTAGGTACAATGAGCAGTTCTTC.

This sequence joins TRBV7-9 and TRBJ1-2; no definite D call. CDR1 and CDR2 (germline): SEHNR, FQNEAQ (reference sequence). The CDR3 has 14 amino acids. Between the trimmed V and J ends, which lost 2 bases and 5 bases, there was a span of 12 bases. The CDR3 nucleotides are TGTGCCAGCAGCTTACTTAACGGTCCTTATGGCTACACCTTC. Its protein product is CASSLLNGPYGYTF.

In its sample, this clone was seen a few times. This CDR3 reads CAWSPQGPLAFF. As DNA, the CDR3 is TGTGCCTGGAGTCCACAGGGGCCGCTGGCTTTCTTT. V and J are TRBV30 and TRBJ1-1; 7 bases are a match to TRBD1. The germline V gene has CDR1 GTSNPN and CDR2 SVGIG (reference sequence). Trimming at V came to 2 bases and at J to 11 bases, leaving 8 bases not matched to a gene. The length of the CDR3 is 12 residues.

This clone appeared a few times. The V and J genes are TRBV7-3 and TRBJ1-2; 9 bases match TRBD1. Germline CDR1 SGHTA, CDR2 FQGTGA. The CDR3 contains 13 residues. The ends lost 5 bases at V and 4 bases at J; junction bases unmatched: 2. The CDR3 coding sequence is TGTGCCAGCAGCGCGGGACAGGGCTATGGCTACACCTTC. Protein: CASSAGQGYGYTF.

The chain combines TRBV4-3 with TRBJ2-1, with 7 bases fitting TRBD2. Per germline, CDR1 LGHNA and CDR2 YSLEER. Trimming took 1 base from V and 5 from J; bases not matched to a gene: 8. CDR3 length equals 16 residues. CDR3 in DNA: TGCGCCAGCAGCCAAGTTACTAGCGCGTCCCACAATGAGCAGTTCTTC. Translating gives CASSQVTSASHNEQFF.

V is TRBV7-2 and J is TRBJ2-2, with 11 positions matching TRBD2. V lost 3 bases, J lost 5 bases, and 5 bases stayed unmatched. The CDR3 has 16 residues. Per germline, CDR1 SGHTA and CDR2 FQGNSA. This chain's CDR3 is CASSFPLAGGTGELFF. CDR3 in DNA: TGTGCCAGCAGCTTCCCCTTAGCGGGAGGGACCGGGGAGCTGTTTTTT.

This chain joins TRBV6-4 and TRBJ2-3, with D perhaps TRBD2 (5 bases). Trimming took off 6 bases at V and 8 bases at J, with 15 bases between the two ends. The CDR3 runs 13 residues. The germline gives CDR1 MRHNA, CDR2 SNTAGT. CDR3 loop: CASRRGEAGTQYF. The CDR3 nucleotides read TGTGCCAGCAGACGAGGAGAGGCGGGTACGCAGTATTTT.

This clone was counted a single time. The chain employs TRBV18 and TRBJ2-5; a weak D match, TRBD1 (7 bases). The CDR3 length is 14 residues. V dropped 0 bases and J dropped 5 bases, with 10 bases sitting between them. Germline V lookup: CDR1 KGHSH, CDR2 LQKENI. The CDR3 loop reads CASSPPPGGETQYF. CDR3 sequence (DNA): TGTGCCAGCTCACCACCGCCAGGGGGGGAGACCCAGTACTTC.

This chain connects TRBV9 to TRBJ2-7; 11 nucleotides line up with TRBD1. The V and J ends lost 0 bases and 2 bases, in that order; junction bases with no gene match: 4. The CDR3 runs to 16 residues. Germline-derived CDR1 and CDR2 are SGDLS and YYNGEE. CDR3 sequence: CASSVAGQGAPYEQYF. The CDR3 DNA follows: TGTGCCAGCAGCGTAGCCGGACAGGGGGCGCCCTACGAGCAGTACTTC.

J is TRBJ2-1 and V is TRBV30; 10 nucleotides match TRBD2. Germline V lookup: CDR1 GTSNPN, CDR2 SVGIG (reference sequence). The CDR3 consists of 15 residues. Unmatched junction bases numbered 8, after V lost 2 bases and J lost 7 bases. CDR3 residues: CAWSTSGTRGNEQFF. CDR3 DNA: TGTGCCTGGAGTACTAGCGGGACTAGGGGGAATGAGCAGTTCTTC.

This clone appeared a single time. The CDR3 loop is CASTRREDLNNEQFF. The CDR3 nucleotides are TGTGCCAGCACCCGGCGGGAGGACCTTAACAATGAGCAGTTCTTC. This chain links TRBV27 with TRBJ2-1, with 8 bases fitting TRBD2. The ends lost 7 bases at V and 5 bases at J; junction bases unmatched: 10. The CDR3 contains 15 residues. Germline V gives CDR1 MNHEY, CDR2 SMNVEV (reference sequence).

The chain is built from TRBV5-6 and TRBJ1-5, with TRBD1 matching over 8 bases. With 1 base clipped from V and 6 bases from J, the junction kept 12 bases outside the gene matches. Per the germline V gene, CDR1 is SGHDT and CDR2 is YYEEEE. The CDR3 totals 17 residues. CDR3 sequence (DNA): TGTGCCAGCAGCTTGAGCAGGGGGCTCAACGGAGTTCAGCCCCAGCATTTT. Its translation: CASSLSRGLNGVQPQHF.

The rearrangement links TRBV6-6 to TRBJ2-3; 13 nucleotides match TRBD2. This CDR3 has 14 residues. CDR1 is MNHNY, CDR2 SVGAGI, per germline (reference sequence). Trimming cost V 10 bases and J 3 bases; bases outside gene matches: 4. The CDR3 sequence is CATTGLAGTDTQYF. CDR3 bases: TGTGCCACCACGGGACTAGCGGGAACAGATACGCAGTATTTT.

This clone was observed once. The gene calls are TRBV27 and TRBJ1-5; maybe TRBD1 (5 bases). Trimming took off 6 bases at V and 2 bases at J, with 20 bases between the two ends. Germline values: CDR1 MNHEY, CDR2 SMNVEV (reference sequence). This CDR3 comprises 17 residues. The CDR3 sequence: CASSLQARGDGNQPQHF. The CDR3 nucleotides are TGTGCCAGCAGCCTCCAAGCCCGGGGGGATGGCAATCAGCCCCAGCATTTT.

The V call is TRBV10-2, the J call TRBJ2-7, with 10 bases that match TRBD1. Germline V gene data show CDR1 as WSHSY and CDR2 as SAAADI. J lost 2 bases, V lost 4 bases, and 2 bases had no gene match. This CDR3 contains 14 residues. CDR3 sequence reads: CASSGTGGTYEQYF. Here the CDR3 DNA reads TGCGCCAGCAGTGGGACAGGGGGGACCTACGAGCAGTACTTC.

The V and J genes are TRBV5-4 and TRBJ1-1; D may be TRBD1 (5 bases). The V and J ends lost 3 bases and 0 bases respectively, with 6 bases between them. The germline gives CDR1 SGHNT, CDR2 YYREEE (reference sequence). The CDR3 sequence is 13 residues long. CDR3 coding DNA: TGTGCCAGCAGCTGGGACTTGAACACTGAAGCTTTCTTT. Translated, it gives CASSWDLNTEAFF.

The chain links TRBV11-2 to TRBJ2-4; D is ambiguous. The CDR3 consists of 13 residues. Trimming removed 7 bases at V and 5 bases at J, with 12 bases between. The germline V gene has CDR1 SGHAT and CDR2 FQNNGV. For the CDR3, the DNA is TGTGCCAGCACCCAATTCACAGAAAACATTCAGTACTTC. Amino acids: CASTQFTENIQYF. The full variable domain, completed using reference TRBV11-2 and TRBJ2-4, is EAGVAQSPRYKIIEKRQSVAFWCNPISGHATLYWYQQILGQGPKLLIQFQNNGVVDDSQLPKDRFSAERLKGVDSTLKIQPAKLEDSAVYLCASTQFTENIQYFGAGTRLSVL.

The chain couples TRBV6-1 to TRBJ2-7; 7 bases align to TRBD1. The junction had 5 bases not matched to a gene; V was cut back by 0 bases and J by 3 bases. The germline gives CDR1 MNHNS, CDR2 SASEGT. CDR3 length equals 15 residues. CDR3 coding DNA: TGTGCCAGCAGTGAAGCGGGGACAGCCTACTACGAGCAGTACTTC. Translating gives CASSEAGTAYYEQYF.

This rearrangement joins TRBV21-1 to TRBJ1-1. TRBV21-1 is a listed pseudogene. This CDR3 is 15 amino acids long. The CDR3: CASSKPGRGNTEAFF. CDR3 bases: TGTGCCAGCAGCAAACCGGGGAGGGGGAACACTGAAGCTTTCTTT.

The chain recombines TRBV7-9 with TRBJ1-1, with TRBD1 as a possible D gene (5 bases). Germline V gene lookup returns CDR1 SEHNR and CDR2 FQNEAQ (reference sequence). V shed 1 base and J shed 4 bases, with 16 bases lying between them. The CDR3 runs to 16 residues. The CDR3 protein is CASSLGVIQDRTEAFF. DNA of the CDR3: TGTGCCAGCAGCTTAGGTGTAATACAGGATCGCACTGAAGCTTTCTTT. Complete variable domain (other parts from reference TRBV7-9 and TRBJ1-1): DTGVSQNPRHKITKRGQNVTFRCDPISEHNRLYWYRQTLGQGPEFLTYFQNEAQLEKSRLLSDRFSAERPKGSFSTLEIQRTEQGDSAMYLCASSLGVIQDRTEAFFGQGTRLTVV.

V gene TRBV4-2 combines with J gene TRBJ2-5; perhaps TRBD1 as D (6 bases). V was trimmed by 1 base and J by 5 bases, leaving 11 bases between them. The CDR3 length is 14 residues. The germline gives CDR1 LGHNA, CDR2 YNFKEQ. CDR3 nucleotides: TGTGCCAGCAGCCAAGGAGGGGGAGAGGAGACCCAGTACTTC. It is translated as CASSQGGGEETQYF.

V usage is TRBV4-2 and J usage is TRBJ2-1, with TRBD1 identical over 7 bases. Germline lookup yields CDR1 LGHNA and CDR2 YNFKEQ. The V gene end was trimmed by 3 bases and the J gene end by 0 bases; junction bases not matched to a gene: 5. This CDR3 comprises 16 residues. The chain's CDR3 is CASSQDRSSSYNEQFF. CDR3 bases: TGTGCCAGCAGCCAGGACAGGTCGAGCTCCTACAATGAGCAGTTCTTC.

The chain is built from TRBV7-3 and TRBJ2-2; no firm D call. V was shortened by 5 bases and J by 6 bases, with 13 bases between the two germline ends. The CDR3 runs to 14 residues. Per the germline V gene, CDR1 is SGHTA and CDR2 is FQGTGA. CDR3 nucleotides: TGTGCCAGCAGCCTCTTGGATCGGGCCGGGGAGCTGTTTTTT. Translating gives CASSLLDRAGELFF.

The rearrangement links TRBV5-1 to TRBJ2-1; tentative D call: TRBD1 (6 bases). This CDR3 comprises 12 residues. CDR1 is SGHRS and CDR2 is YFSETQ in the germline V gene. V was shortened by 4 bases and J by 10 bases, with 12 bases between the two germline ends. CDR3 DNA: TGCGCCAGCAGCGCTACGACAGGCGAGCAGTTCTTC. This encodes CASSATTGEQFF.

This clone has only one observation. The rearrangement joins TRBV30 to TRBJ2-7; TRBD2 might be the D (6 bases). The length of the CDR3 is 13 residues. The V gene's germline CDR1 is GTSNPN and CDR2 SVGIG (reference sequence). V was pared by 5 bases and J by 9 bases, with 20 bases between. For the CDR3, the DNA is TGTGCCTGGGGACGGGACTCTCTTCATGGGCAGTACTTC. Translating gives CAWGRDSLHGQYF.

This rearrangement joins TRBV6-1 to TRBJ1-1; D remains ambiguous. Germline V gene sequence: CDR1 MNHNS, CDR2 SASEGT. Between the trimmed V and J ends, which lost 6 bases and 11 bases, there was a span of 16 bases. CDR3 length: 12 amino acids. The CDR3, as DNA: TGTGCCAGCAGAGACACCCCATACGAGGCTTTCTTT. Encoded protein: CASRDTPYEAFF.

The gene calls are TRBV7-2 and TRBJ1-1, with a tentative D call TRBD1 (5 bases). The V end was cut by 2 bases, the J end by 2 bases, with 9 bases between. Germline lookup yields CDR1 SGHTA and CDR2 FQGNSA. CDR3 size: 14 residues. The CDR3 here is CASSLSTANTEAFF. In DNA form, the CDR3 reads TGTGCCAGCAGCTTATCGACAGCTAACACTGAAGCTTTCTTT.